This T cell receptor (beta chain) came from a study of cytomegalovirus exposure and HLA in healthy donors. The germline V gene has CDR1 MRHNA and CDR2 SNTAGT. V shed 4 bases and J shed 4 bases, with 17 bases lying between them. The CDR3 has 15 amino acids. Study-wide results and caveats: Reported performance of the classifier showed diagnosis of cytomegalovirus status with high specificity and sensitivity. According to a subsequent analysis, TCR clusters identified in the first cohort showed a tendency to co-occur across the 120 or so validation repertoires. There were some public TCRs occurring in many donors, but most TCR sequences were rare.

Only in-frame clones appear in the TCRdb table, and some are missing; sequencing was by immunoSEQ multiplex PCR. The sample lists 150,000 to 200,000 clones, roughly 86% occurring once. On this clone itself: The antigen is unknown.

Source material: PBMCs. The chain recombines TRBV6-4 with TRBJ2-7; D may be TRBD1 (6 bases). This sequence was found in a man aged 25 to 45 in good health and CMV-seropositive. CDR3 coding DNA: TGTGCCAGCAGTGTAGGCCCTGGACAGCAATACGAGCAGTACTTC. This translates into CASSVGPGQQYEQYF.